This T cell receptor (beta chain) stems from a study of regulatory T cells in long-lasting Graves disease. About the study: Antithyroid drugs had been taken by newly diagnosed Graves' patients for under 3 months.

This clonotype was counted at least ten times. As to time point: newly diagnosed GD, antithyroid drugs for less than 3 months. PBMCs provided the RNA from which the TCR library was made. Trimming pared 8 bases from V and 1 base from J, leaving 14 bases between. The CDR3 is made up of 14 amino acids. Germline V gene sequence: CDR1 MNHEY, CDR2 SMNVEV (reference sequence). Through Arm-PCR of CDR3 regions and iRepertoire HTBI primers, TCR beta libraries were built. MiXCR, applied by TCRdb to the multiplex PCR reads, yields one record per CDR3 protein. The data show hundreds of thousands of distinct CDR3 sequences, 15% to 20% seen once. These records were also assigned to another study, of T cells in Graves' hyperthyroidism and ophthalmopathy. This second study notes: The study left out patients who had uncontrolled infection, other autoimmune disease, pregnancy or lactation.

The source was peripheral blood mononuclear cells (PBMCs), collected at new diagnosis, from a patient treated with antithyroid drugs. This TCR came from a middle-aged woman with Graves disease. J is TRBJ1-1 and V is TRBV27; D is possibly TRBD1 (5 bases). The CDR3 DNA sequence: TGTGCCAGCCAAGACGGGGACGGGAACACTGAAGCTTTCTTT. Translated, it gives CASQDGDGNTEAFF.